These T cell receptor beta chains were read from a single sample in a study of molecular identifiers for immune sequencing clone quantification. One entry per CDR3 protein results from TCRdb running MiXCR on the PCR reads. Among 300,000 to 350,000 distinct CDR3 sequences listed, over 20% were seen once. Input material: naive CD8+ T cells from blood, with Jurkat cell RNA spiked in. These receptors all stem from a human donor in good health. Some libraries in this study had Jurkat cell RNA spiked in. The CDR3 runs from the conserved cysteine through the conserved F or W. The D gene is left open where the match is weak. Clone size is shown for a subset of rows, as once, few, many or a class of expanded clone.

d_gene | abundance | j_gene | v_gene | CDR3nt | CDR3aa
. | many | TRBJ2-7 | TRBV27 | TGTGCCAGCGCCTTAGAGCCCGGGATCGACGAGCAGTACTTC | CASALEPGIDEQYF
TRBD1 | many | TRBJ1-4 | TRBV28 | TGTGCCAGCAGTTCCCGACAGGGCGCAACTAATGAAAAACTGTTTTTT | CASSSRQGATNEKLFF
. | many | TRBJ2-3 | TRBV29-1 | TGCAGCGTGGACGCCGAGGGGTCAGATACGCAGTATTTT | CSVDAEGSDTQYF
TRBD1 | . | TRBJ1-2 | TRBV4-3 | TGCGCCAGCAGCCGAGAATCGACAGGGAGCTATGGCTACACCTTC | CASSRESTGSYGYTF
. | few | TRBJ2-7 | TRBV27 | TGTGCCAGCAGTTTATCAGATCGGGTAGGGTCCTACGAGCAGTACTTC | CASSLSDRVGSYEQYF
TRBD2 | many | TRBJ2-3 | TRBV5-1 | TGCGCCAGCAGCTTGCCCAGGAATGGTAGCGGGGCAGCAAGTGCAGATACGCAGTATTTT | CASSLPRNGSGAASADTQYF
TRBD1 | . | TRBJ2-1 | TRBV6-5 | TGTACCAGCAGTTACGGGACAGGGGTAGGCAATGAGCAGTTCTTC | CTSSYGTGVGNEQFF
. | many | TRBJ2-7 | TRBV5-4 | TGTGCCAGCAGCTTGGACGGCGACTACGAGCAGTACTTC | CASSLDGDYEQYF
TRBD1 | few | TRBJ1-4 | TRBV5-1 | TGCGCCAGCAGCTTACCGGACAGGGGGGACGAAAAACTGTTTTTT | CASSLPDRGDEKLFF
TRBD1 | . | TRBJ1-5 | TRBV27 | TGTGCCAGCAGTTTATCGGGTCAGGGGGCGGGCCAGCCCCAGCATTTT | CASSLSGQGAGQPQHF
TRBD2 | many | TRBJ2-3 | TRBV2 | TGTGCCAGCAGTGAAGCGCTTCGGGGGGGCGATCACACGGATACGCAGTATTTT | CASSEALRGGDHTDTQYF
. | few | TRBJ1-1 | TRBV25-1 | TGTGCCAGCAGTGAATGGGCAGGTTTTAATGTTAACACTGAAGCTTTCTTT | CASSEWAGFNVNTEAFF
. | many | TRBJ1-5 | TRBV27 | TGTGCCAGCAGTTTATCAGGTAGCAATCAGCCCCAGCATTTT | CASSLSGSNQPQHF
. | many | TRBJ1-1 | TRBV7-9 | TGTGCCAGCGAAGGGTTTACCACTGAAGCTTTCTTT | CASEGFTTEAFF
. | many | TRBJ1-1 | TRBV29-1 | TGCAGCGTTGAGGTGAACACTGAAGCTTTCTTT | CSVEVNTEAFF
TRBD2 | many | TRBJ2-2 | TRBV7-9 | TGTGCCACCTCACCGGGACTAGCGGAAAACACCGGGGAGCTGTTTTTT | CATSPGLAENTGELFF
. | few | TRBJ1-1 | TRBV27 | TGTGCCAGCAGTTACAAGGAGAACACTGAAGCTTTCTTT | CASSYKENTEAFF
. | many | TRBJ2-2 | TRBV14 | TGTGCCAGCAGCCAAACGGCTTCGAACACCGGGGAGCTGTTTTTT | CASSQTASNTGELFF
. | many | TRBJ2-2 | TRBV12-3/TRBV12-4 | TGTGCCAGCAGTTTAGTTGGACAACCCATCGGGGAGCTGTTTTTT | CASSLVGQPIGELFF
TRBD2 | many | TRBJ2-3 | TRBV5-6 | TGTGCCAGCAGCTTGTCGCCAGCGGGATTCACAGATACGCAGTATTTT | CASSLSPAGFTDTQYF
. | . | TRBJ1-5 | TRBV7-2 | TGTGCCAGCAGCGGGGGGGGGGGTCAGCCCCGGCATTTT | CASSGGGGQPRHF
. | . | TRBJ1-1 | TRBV9 | TGTGCCAGCAGCGGGGGGGGGGGGACTGAAGCTTTCTTT | CASSGGGGTEAFF
. | many | TRBJ2-6 | TRBV30 | TGTGCCTGGAGAGGACTCGGCAGCTCTGGGGCCAACGTCCTGACTTTC | CAWRGLGSSGANVLTF
TRBD2 | . | TRBJ2-1 | TRBV11-2 | TGTGCCAGCAGCCACTGGACTAGCGGGTCGGGCAATGAGCAGTTCTTC | CASSHWTSGSGNEQFF
TRBD1 | many | TRBJ1-2 | TRBV29-1 | TGCAGCGTTCCGGACAGGGGGAGAATTGGCTACACCTTC | CSVPDRGRIGYTF
. | few | TRBJ2-7 | TRBV2 | TGTGCCAGCAGTGTCCGGGAAACCTACGAGCAGTACTTC | CASSVRETYEQYF
TRBD2 | few | TRBJ2-7 | TRBV20-1 | TGCAGTGCTAGACCTAGCGGGAGGGCCTCCTACGAGCAGTACTTC | CSARPSGRASYEQYF
TRBD2 | . | TRBJ2-7 | TRBV7-9 | TGTGCCAGCAGCTTAGAGCCTAGCGGAGGAGAGCAGTACTTC | CASSLEPSGGEQYF
TRBD1 | many | TRBJ2-2 | TRBV2 | TGTGCCAGCAGTTCGGGACAGGGTGTTGACACCGGGGAGCTGTTTTTT | CASSSGQGVDTGELFF
. | few | TRBJ2-3 | TRBV20-1 | TGCAGTGCTAACGACGGACTTGGCGGGCTAGTTTCGCAAGATACGCAGTATTTT | CSANDGLGGLVSQDTQYF
. | many | TRBJ2-5 | TRBV6-2/TRBV6-3 | TGTGCCAGCAGTTACTCGGTCACGGGACGCTACCAAGAGACCCAGTACTTC | CASSYSVTGRYQETQYF
. | many | TRBJ2-1 | TRBV5-6 | TGTGCCAGCAGCTTGGGGGGCACCCCCTACAATGAGCAGTTCTTC | CASSLGGTPYNEQFF
. | few | TRBJ1-5 | TRBV20-1 | TGCAGTGCGCTAGACCACTGGGGGGAGGGCAGCAATCAGCCCCAGCATTTT | CSALDHWGEGSNQPQHF
TRBD2 | many | TRBJ2-5 | TRBV9 | TGTGCCAGCAGCGTAGCAAAAGCGGGAAGACAAGAGACCCAGTACTTC | CASSVAKAGRQETQYF
TRBD1 | many | TRBJ2-1 | TRBV12-3/TRBV12-4 | TGTGCCAGCAAGCAGGGGACAGCCTACAATGAGCAGTTCTTC | CASKQGTAYNEQFF
. | many | TRBJ2-3 | TRBV20-1 | TGCAGTGCTAGAGGCCACCCCGATACGCAGTATTTT | CSARGHPDTQYF
TRBD2 | . | TRBJ2-3 | TRBV20-1 | TGCAGTGCTAGAGTAGTCAGCGGGAGGGATCCAGATACGCAGTATTTT | CSARVVSGRDPDTQYF
. | . | TRBJ2-3 | TRBV24-1 | TGTGCCACCAGTGATTTGGAGGACAGTAGGGGGGCAGATACGCAGTATTTT | CATSDLEDSRGADTQYF
TRBD2 | many | TRBJ2-3 | TRBV13 | TGTGCCAGCAGCCTACTAGCGCAGGTTCGCACAGATACGCAGTATTTT | CASSLLAQVRTDTQYF
. | few | TRBJ1-2 | TRBV6-2/TRBV6-3 | TGTGCCAGCAGTTACTTAGCGCGGAGTATGGGGTATGGCTACACCTTC | CASSYLARSMGYGYTF
. | few | TRBJ1-5 | TRBV3-1 | TGTGCCAGCAGCCAAGGAAATAGCAATCAGCCCCAGCATTTT | CASSQGNSNQPQHF
TRBD1 | . | TRBJ2-7 | TRBV4-1 | TGCGCCAGCAGCCATAATGTGGGACAGGTCCCCTACGAGCAGTACTTC | CASSHNVGQVPYEQYF
. | few | TRBJ2-3 | TRBV4-1 | TGCGCCAGCAGCCAAGAGAGGGGGGCATCCACAGATACGCAGTATTTT | CASSQERGASTDTQYF
TRBD2 | many | TRBJ2-1 | TRBV29-1 | TGCAGCGTTGACGGGGGGGGTTGGGCTGAGCAGTTCTTC | CSVDGGGWAEQFF
TRBD1 | many | TRBJ1-1 | TRBV7-9 | TGTGCCAGCAGCTCACGACAGGGGGGCACTGAAGCTTTCTTT | CASSSRQGGTEAFF
TRBD2 | few | TRBJ2-3 | TRBV12-3/TRBV12-4 | TGTGCCAGCAGTTACCGACTAGCTAGCACAGATACGCAGTATTTT | CASSYRLASTDTQYF
. | many | TRBJ2-3 | TRBV7-9 | TGTGCCAGCAGCTTAGCTGTGGCGGCCCTCACAGATACGCAGTATTTT | CASSLAVAALTDTQYF
. | many | TRBJ2-3 | TRBV5-4 | TGTGCCAGCGGACTTCGCGGGTCAAGAACGGTAGATACGCAGTATTTT | CASGLRGSRTVDTQYF
. | many | TRBJ2-5 | TRBV29-1 | TGCAGCGTTGGCAGGGAGTTTCAAGAGACCCAGTACTTC | CSVGREFQETQYF
TRBD1 | few | TRBJ2-5 | TRBV6-2/TRBV6-3 | TGTGCCAGCAGTTACGGGACAGGAGCGGGCCAAGAGACCCAGTACTTC | CASSYGTGAGQETQYF